This T cell receptor (beta chain) was identified during a study of T cells in Graves' hyperthyroidism and ophthalmopathy. As concerns this clonotype: Its antigen is not identified. A read error may account for a junction end that differs from germline.

The CDR3 has 13 amino acids. Germline V lookup: CDR1 LNHDA, CDR2 SQIVND (reference sequence). The study, taken as a whole, reports: The blood repertoire included most of the expanded thyroid clonotypes above 0.001. Ophthalmopathy could be told apart from stable hyperthyroidism with a 13 V-J model.

There were TCR beta CDR3 regions amplified from RNA transcripts. Using the HTBI primer set, a first-round RT-PCR was run on the TCR CDR3. Using its own MiXCR run on the multiplex PCR reads, TCRdb lists one record per CDR3 protein. The sample yields over 90,000 distinct CDR3 sequences, over 45% seen once. The rearrangement joins TRBV19 to TRBJ2-7; no clear D. The sequence was collected from a man in his forties with Graves' hyperthyroidism. What was sequenced was blood. CDR3 amino acids: CANSMGTTCEQYF. In DNA form, the CDR3 reads TGTGCCAATAGTATGGGTACCACCTGCGAGCAGTACTTC.